The clone carrying this TCR beta chain was observed a few times. As yet, its antigen is unknown. What was sequenced were expressed TCRB transcripts, since all of the isolated RNA had been reverse transcribed. Each sample of naive, central memory or regulatory T cells had, on average, approximately 3.5 million reads. Sequenced by immunoSEQ multiplex PCR; TCRdb stores in-frame clones only, minus some. The sample has fewer than 400,000 clones, approximately 9.7% seen once. CDR3 length equals 17 residues. V was cut by 3 bases and J by 2 bases, with 17 bases left in between. The germline CDR1 and CDR2 sequences are SGHDT and YYEEEE. The sample originates from a study of beta chain features in type 1 diabetes. Findings and caveats of the study: Shorter TCRB CDR3s, moderately but significantly so, marked every one of the four CD4+ subsets in Type 1 diabetes patients. A pattern of fewer insertions and more deletions at VDJ junctions was seen in type 1 diabetes patients.

It was via CD45RO/CCR7/CD25/CD127/CD95/CD27 that CD4+ naive, central memory, regulatory and stem cell-like memory cells were sorted. Input material: central memory CD4+ T cells from blood. This sequence was found in a man aged 25-45 years with type 1 diabetes. The chain has TRBV5-6 and TRBJ2-2; tentatively, D is TRBD1 (6 bases). CDR3 residues: CASSWTVLDFNTGELFF. The CDR3 region has the DNA TGTGCCAGCAGCTGGACAGTGTTAGATTTTAACACCGGGGAGCTGTTTTTT.